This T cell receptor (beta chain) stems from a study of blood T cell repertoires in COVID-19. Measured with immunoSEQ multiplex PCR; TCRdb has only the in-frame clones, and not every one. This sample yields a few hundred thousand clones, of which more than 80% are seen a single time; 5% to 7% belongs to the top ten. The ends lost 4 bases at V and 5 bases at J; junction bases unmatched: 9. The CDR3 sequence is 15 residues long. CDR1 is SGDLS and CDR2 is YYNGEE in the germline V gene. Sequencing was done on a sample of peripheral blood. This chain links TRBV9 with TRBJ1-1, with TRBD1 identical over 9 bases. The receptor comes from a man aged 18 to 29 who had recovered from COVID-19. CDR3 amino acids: CASSQGTGPGTEAFF. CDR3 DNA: TGTGCCAGCAGCCAAGGGACAGGGCCGGGGACTGAAGCTTTCTTT.